This T cell receptor (beta chain) was obtained from a study of CD8+ T cells in alopecia areata. Study context: Among treated patients, oral tofacitinib was administered at 5 to 10 mg twice daily. Patients remained on tofacitinib for 6 to 18 months and then went 6 months without it.

TCR sequencing used cDNA made by reverse transcription of extracted RNA. The repertoire was sequenced with immunoSEQ multiplex PCR; TCRdb's copy has only in-frame clones and lacks some. The repertoire has about 140,000 clones, around 49% of them found once; the top ten carry more than 0.95%. CDR1 and CDR2 (germline): SGHTA, FQGNSA. V dropped 4 bases and J dropped 1 base, with 10 bases sitting between them. This CDR3 region has 14 residues. There are a few counts of this clone. Here the sequenced sample was CD4+ T cells sorted from blood, taken at week 0. J is TRBJ2-5 and V is TRBV7-2; no clear D. The TCR comes from a human donor with alopecia areata. The CDR3: CASSSGAGQETQYF. The CDR3 coding sequence is TGTGCCAGCAGCTCCGGAGCAGGCCAAGAGACCCAGTACTTC.